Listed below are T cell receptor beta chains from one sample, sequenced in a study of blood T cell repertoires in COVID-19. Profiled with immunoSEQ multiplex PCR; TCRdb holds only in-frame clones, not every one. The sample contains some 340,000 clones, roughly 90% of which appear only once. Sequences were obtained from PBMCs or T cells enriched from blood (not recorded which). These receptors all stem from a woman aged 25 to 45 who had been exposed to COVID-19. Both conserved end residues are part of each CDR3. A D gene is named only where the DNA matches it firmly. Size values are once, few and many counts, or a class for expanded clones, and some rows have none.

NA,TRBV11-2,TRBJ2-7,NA,TGTGCCAGCAGCTTAGGGCCAATCTCCTACGAGCAGTACTTC,CASSLGPISYEQYF
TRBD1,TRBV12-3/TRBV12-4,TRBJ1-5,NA,TGTGCCAGCAGTCACAGGGGAGACCAGCCCCAGCATTTT,CASSHRGDQPQHF
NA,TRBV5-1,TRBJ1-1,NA,TGCGCCAGCAGCTTGGCCGAGGGCGGTTACACTGAAGCTTTCTTT,CASSLAEGGYTEAFF
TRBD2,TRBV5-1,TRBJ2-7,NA,TGCGCCAGCAGCCCGGGACTAGCGGGGGGGCAGTACTTC,CASSPGLAGGQYF
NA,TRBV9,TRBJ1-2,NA,TGTGCCAGCAGCGTAGCGGAGAGGCTATATGGCTACACCTTC,CASSVAERLYGYTF
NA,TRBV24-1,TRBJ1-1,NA,TGTGCCACCAGTGACGGGGGACCATTCATGAACACTGAAGCTTTCTTT,CATSDGGPFMNTEAFF
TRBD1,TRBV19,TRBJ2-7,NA,TGTGCCAGTAGTACCGTTTGGGGACAGGGGGACTACGAGCAGTACTTC,CASSTVWGQGDYEQYF
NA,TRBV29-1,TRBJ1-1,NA,TGCAGCGTTGGCTTGACATTGAACACTGAAGCTTTCTTT,CSVGLTLNTEAFF
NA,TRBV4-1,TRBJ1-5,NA,TGCGCCAGCAGCCAAGATGAGGTACCCCAGCCCCAGCATTTT,CASSQDEVPQPQHF
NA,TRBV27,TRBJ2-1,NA,TGTGCCAGCAGTTTAGGGGACTCTAGTGAGCAGTTCTTC,CASSLGDSSEQFF
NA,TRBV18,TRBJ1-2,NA,TGTGCCAGCTCACCACCTGCTTCAGGGAACTATGGCTACACCTTC,CASSPPASGNYGYTF
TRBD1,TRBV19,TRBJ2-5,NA,TGTGCCAGTAGTCAACAGGGGCTAGAGACCCAGTACTTC,CASSQQGLETQYF
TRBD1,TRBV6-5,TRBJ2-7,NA,TGTGCCAACGGACAGGGGTACGAGCAGTACTTC,CANGQGYEQYF
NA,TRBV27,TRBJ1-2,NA,TGTGCCAGCAGTTTTGTGGGTCGCGGCTATGGCTACACCTTC,CASSFVGRGYGYTF
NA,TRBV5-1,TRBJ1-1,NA,TGCGCCAGCAACCTGGACAGCATGAACACTGAAGCTTTCTTT,CASNLDSMNTEAFF
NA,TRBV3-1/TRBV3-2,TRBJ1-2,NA,TGTGCCAGCAGCCAAGCACAGCCTGGTGGCTATGGCTACACCTTC,CASSQAQPGGYGYTF
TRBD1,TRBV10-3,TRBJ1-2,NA,TGTGCCATCAGCCCGATGGGACAGAGCTATGGCTACACCTTC,CAISPMGQSYGYTF
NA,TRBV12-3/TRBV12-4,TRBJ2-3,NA,TGTGCCAGCAGTGTTATCCCTACTGATACGCAGTATTTT,CASSVIPTDTQYF
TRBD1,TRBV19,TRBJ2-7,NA,TGTGCCAGTAGTATGGGACAGGGACCCTCCTACGAGCAGTACTTC,CASSMGQGPSYEQYF
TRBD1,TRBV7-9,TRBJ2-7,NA,TGTGCCAGCAGCACCACAGGGGGAAGCTACGAGCAGTACTTC,CASSTTGGSYEQYF
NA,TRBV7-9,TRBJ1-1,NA,TGTGCCAGCAGCACTAACCCGAGGATGAACACTGAAGCTTTCTTT,CASSTNPRMNTEAFF
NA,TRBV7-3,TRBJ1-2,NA,TGTGCCAGCAGCCCAGTCCCGGGTTGGGGCTACACCTTC,CASSPVPGWGYTF
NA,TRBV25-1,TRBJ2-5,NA,TGTGCCAGCAGTGTAGGGGGTAGCGAGACCCAGTACTTC,CASSVGGSETQYF
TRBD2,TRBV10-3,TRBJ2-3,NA,TGTGCCATCAGCATCAAAATAGCGGGGGGGCCGGGAGATACGCAGTATTTT,CAISIKIAGGPGDTQYF
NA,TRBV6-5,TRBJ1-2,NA,TGTGCCAGCAGTTACTCGACCAGGGTTACGAACTATGGCTACACCTTC,CASSYSTRVTNYGYTF
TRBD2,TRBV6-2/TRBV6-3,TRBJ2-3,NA,TGTGCCAGCAGTTACCTAACCGGGACTAGCGGGGGGGTGGCTAAAGATACGCAGTATTTT,CASSYLTGTSGGVAKDTQYF
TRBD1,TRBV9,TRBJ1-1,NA,TGTGCCAGCACCCTAGTTTTATTCCGGGACAGGGCCACTGAAGCTTTCTTT,CASTLVLFRDRATEAFF
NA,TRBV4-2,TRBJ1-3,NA,TGTGCCAGCAGCCAGGAGACAGGTTCGGGAAACACCATATATTTT,CASSQETGSGNTIYF
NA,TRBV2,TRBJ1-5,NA,TGTGCCAGCAGTGTCGGGACAATTGGCAATCAGCCCCAGCATTTT,CASSVGTIGNQPQHF
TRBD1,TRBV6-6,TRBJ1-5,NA,TGTGCCAGCAGTCACCGACAGGGCCACAATAGCAATCAGCCCCAGCATTTT,CASSHRQGHNSNQPQHF
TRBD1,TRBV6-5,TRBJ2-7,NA,TGTGCCGAAGCAGGGGGCCTTAACTACGAGCAGTACTTC,CAEAGGLNYEQYF
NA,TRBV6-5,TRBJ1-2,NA,TGTGCCAGCAGTCGCCTTGGGGGCGGCTACACCTTC,CASSRLGGGYTF
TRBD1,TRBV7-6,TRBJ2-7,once,TGTGCCAGCAGCTTAGACGCGGACAGGGGGCCGGGGGAGCAGTACTTC,CASSLDADRGPGEQYF
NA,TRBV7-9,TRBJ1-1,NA,TGTGCCAGCAGCTTATCCCCGGTCGGGGTGAACACTGAAGCTTTCTTT,CASSLSPVGVNTEAFF
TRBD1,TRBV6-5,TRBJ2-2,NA,TGTGCCAGCAGTTACGGGACAGGGAAAACCGGGGAGCTGTTTTTT,CASSYGTGKTGELFF
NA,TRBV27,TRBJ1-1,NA,TGTGCCAGCAGTCCCCGACAGGTAACAGGTGAAGCTTTCTTT,CASSPRQVTGEAFF
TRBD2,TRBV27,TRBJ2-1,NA,TGTGCCAGCAGTTTATCCGGGGGGGTGGAGCAGTTCTTC,CASSLSGGVEQFF